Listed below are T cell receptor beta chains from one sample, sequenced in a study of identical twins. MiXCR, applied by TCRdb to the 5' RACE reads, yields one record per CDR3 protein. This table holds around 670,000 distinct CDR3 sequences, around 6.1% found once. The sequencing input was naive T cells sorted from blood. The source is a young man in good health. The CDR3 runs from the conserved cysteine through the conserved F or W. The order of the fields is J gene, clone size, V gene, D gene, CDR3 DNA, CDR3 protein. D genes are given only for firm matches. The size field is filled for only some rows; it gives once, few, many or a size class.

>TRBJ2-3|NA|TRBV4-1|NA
TGCGCCAGCAGCCAACCGACTGATGCAGATACGCAGTATTTT
CASSQPTDADTQYF
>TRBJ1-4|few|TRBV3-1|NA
TGTGCCAGCAGCCAAGCGGCTCGGGATGAAAAACTGTTTTTT
CASSQAARDEKLFF
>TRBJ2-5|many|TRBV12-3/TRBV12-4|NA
TGTGCCAGCAAGGACCGGGCCCTAGCCCAAGAGACCCAGTACTTC
CASKDRALAQETQYF
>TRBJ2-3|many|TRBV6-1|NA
TGTGCCAGCAGTGCCCCCAGCACAGATACGCAGTATTTT
CASSAPSTDTQYF
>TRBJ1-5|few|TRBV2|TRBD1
TGTGCCAGCAGTGAAGCGACAGGGGGAAATCAGCCCCAGCATTTT
CASSEATGGNQPQHF
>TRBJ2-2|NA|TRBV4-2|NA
TGTGCCAGCAGCCAAGATGAGCGGAGTCCCACCGGGGAGCTGTTTTTT
CASSQDERSPTGELFF
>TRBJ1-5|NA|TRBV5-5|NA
TGTGCCAGCAGTTTTGACCCGGACCGACCCAATCAGCCCCAGCATTTT
CASSFDPDRPNQPQHF
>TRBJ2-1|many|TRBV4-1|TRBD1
TGCGCCAGCAGCCAAACCCGGACTGGACAGGGTCGAGGTCGAGGGTACAATGAGCAGTTCTTC
CASSQTRTGQGRGRGYNEQFF
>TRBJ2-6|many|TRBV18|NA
TGTGCCAGCTCACCAGGGGTCGGGGCCAACGTCCTGACTTTC
CASSPGVGANVLTF
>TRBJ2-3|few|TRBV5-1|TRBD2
TGCGCCAGCAGCTCTAGCGGAGTACAAAATACGCAGTATTTT
CASSSSGVQNTQYF
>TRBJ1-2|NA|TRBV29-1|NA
TGCAGCGTTGGGACAGCTTCTAACTATGGCTACACCTTC
CSVGTASNYGYTF
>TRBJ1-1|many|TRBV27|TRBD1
TGTGCCAGCAGTTCCCCGAGCGACAGGGGGGAAGCTTTCTTT
CASSSPSDRGEAFF
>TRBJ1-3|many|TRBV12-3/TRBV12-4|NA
TGTGCCAGCAGCCCCCCCGCCAGGGTGTCGGGAAACACCATATATTTT
CASSPPARVSGNTIYF
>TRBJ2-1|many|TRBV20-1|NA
TGCAGTGCTCGGAGAGGTGAGCAGTTCTTC
CSARRGEQFF
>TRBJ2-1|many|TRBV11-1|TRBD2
TGTGCCAGCAGCCCCGGGATAAGACTAGCGGGGGACTTGGAGTATGAGCAGTTCTTC
CASSPGIRLAGDLEYEQFF
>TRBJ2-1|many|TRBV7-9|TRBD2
TGTGCCAGCAGCTTAGGGCTAGCGGGAGTGATCTACAATGAGCAGTTCTTC
CASSLGLAGVIYNEQFF
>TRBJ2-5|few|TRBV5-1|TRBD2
TGCGCCAGCAGGCGGACTAGCGGGAACCAAGAGACCCAGTACTTC
CASRRTSGNQETQYF
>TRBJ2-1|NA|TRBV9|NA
TGTGCCAGCAGCGTAGGGCAGTGGGGGGCCAATGAGCAGTTCTTC
CASSVGQWGANEQFF
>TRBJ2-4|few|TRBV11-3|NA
TGTGCCAGCTCCCCGAGAGGAGGGGGGGACATTCAGTACTTC
CASSPRGGGDIQYF
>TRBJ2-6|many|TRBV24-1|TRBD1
TGTGCCACCAGTGAGCAGACAGGGCAAGGGGCCAACGTCCTGACTTTC
CATSEQTGQGANVLTF
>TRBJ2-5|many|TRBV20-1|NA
TGCAGTGCTAGCACGGTGGGGGAGACCCAGTACTTC
CSASTVGETQYF
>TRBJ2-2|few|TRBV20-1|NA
TGCAGTGCTAAAGATGGGGTAGGGCAGGGGTACACCGGGGAGCTGTTTTTT
CSAKDGVGQGYTGELFF
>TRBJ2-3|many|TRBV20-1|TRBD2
TGCAGTGCTAGAGAGCTAGCGGGAGAAAAGAAGGCAGATACGCAGTATTTT
CSARELAGEKKADTQYF
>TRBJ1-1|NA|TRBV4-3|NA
TGCGCCAGCAGCCCTGGGGGACGAGGGAACACTGAAGCTTTCTTT
CASSPGGRGNTEAFF
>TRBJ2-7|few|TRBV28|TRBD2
TGTGCCAGCACCGTTGGGGGTAGCGGGAGCTACGAGCAGTACTTC
CASTVGGSGSYEQYF
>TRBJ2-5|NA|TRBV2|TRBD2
TGTGCCAGCGACGAGCCCCAGAAGGGACTAGCGCCCTGGCGCCAAGAGACCCAGTACTTC
CASDEPQKGLAPWRQETQYF
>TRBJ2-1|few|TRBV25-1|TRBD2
TGTGCCAGCAGTGACACTAGCGGGAGCGTCCATGAGCAGTTCTTC
CASSDTSGSVHEQFF
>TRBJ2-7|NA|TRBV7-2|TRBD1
TGTGCCAGCAGCTTAGAGACAGGGGGCTCCTACGAGCAGTACTTC
CASSLETGGSYEQYF
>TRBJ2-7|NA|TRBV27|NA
TGTGCCAGCAGTTGGCAGGGTCCCTACGAGCAGTACTTC
CASSWQGPYEQYF